These 6 T cell receptor beta chains share one sample of origin, sequenced in a study of TIL therapy for anti-PD-1-resistant metastatic lung cancer. Time point indicated: pre-treatment sample, taken before nivolumab and TIL therapy. This was the immunoSEQ v3 assay. The method was immunoSEQ multiplex PCR; TCRdb's version includes in-frame clones alone and lacks a portion of them. The sample gives 57,000 or so clones, 87% of which show up once; just over 2.5% is in the top ten. The material sequenced was blood, taken at baseline. These receptors were taken from a person between 25 and 79 years old with non-small cell lung cancer.

V usage is TRBV7-8 and J usage is TRBJ2-7, with 9 nucleotides matching TRBD1. The CDR3 is 14 amino acids. The V and J ends lost 4 bases and 5 bases, in that order; junction bases with no gene match: 6. CDR1 is SGHVS, CDR2 FQNEAQ, per germline. CDR3 nucleotides: TGTGCCAGCAGCTCCGGGGACAGGGTCAACGAGCAGTACTTC. As protein: CASSSGDRVNEQYF.

The chain employs TRBV28 and TRBJ1-5, with D tentatively TRBD1 (6 bases). V gave up 7 bases and J gave up 0 bases, with 13 bases separating them. CDR1 is MDHEN and CDR2 is SYDVKM in the germline V gene. The CDR3 spans 15 residues. The CDR3 spells CASTAGVYSNQPQHF. In DNA, the CDR3 is TGTGCCAGCACCGCAGGGGTATATAGCAATCAGCCCCAGCATTTT.

The chain combines TRBV3-1 (or the pseudogene TRBV3-2) with TRBJ2-1, with a weak D call TRBD2 (5 bases). Germline CDR1 reads LGHDT; CDR2 reads YNNKEL (reference sequence). The V end lost 0 bases, the J end lost 9 bases, and 12 bases lay between the germline ends. The CDR3 contains 14 residues. CDR3 amino acids: CASSQDPGGGEQFF. Here the CDR3 DNA reads TGTGCCAGCAGCCAAGACCCCGGAGGAGGTGAGCAGTTCTTC.

The chain combines TRBV12-5 with TRBJ2-7; 11 bases match TRBD1. V shed 2 bases, J shed 0 bases, and the junction held 6 bases outside the gene matches. The V gene's germline CDR1 is LGHNT and CDR2 FRNRAP. The CDR3 loop spans 17 amino acids. CDR3 protein: CASGLPGQGAGSYEQYF. For the CDR3, the DNA is TGTGCTAGTGGTTTGCCAGGACAGGGGGCCGGCTCCTACGAGCAGTACTTC.

The V gene is TRBV5-1, the J gene TRBJ1-6; D remains ambiguous. The V end lost 4 bases, the J end lost 8 bases, and 10 bases lay between the germline ends. Per the germline V gene, CDR1 is SGHRS and CDR2 is YFSETQ. CDR3 length: 13 amino acids. In nucleotides, the CDR3 is TGCGCCAGCAGCCAGGACCCAGATTCACCCCTCCACTTT. Its protein product is CASSQDPDSPLHF.

Only a few counts were recorded for this clone. This chain connects TRBV19 to TRBJ1-4, with 8 bases that match TRBD1. Germline CDR1 reads LNHDA; CDR2 reads SQIVND (reference sequence). V lost 3 bases to trimming and J lost 7 bases; unmatched junction nucleotides: 10. The length of the CDR3 is 16 residues. CDR3 region: CASSILPGQGSEKLFF. For the CDR3, the DNA is TGTGCCAGTAGTATTCTTCCCGGACAGGGAAGTGAAAAACTGTTTTTT.